Below are 25 T cell receptor beta chains sequenced from a single sample in a study of radiation and T cells in renal cell carcinoma. Generated by immunoSEQ multiplex PCR, the TCRdb table keeps only in-frame clones and is missing some. Of 13,000 or so clones in the sample, around 50% were seen once. Treatment here: treatment-naive control, cytoreductive nephrectomy. Here the sequenced sample was tumor tissue, taken from a patient whose treatment was nephrectomy without radiotherapy. The receptors were sampled from a man between 45 and 60 years old with renal cell carcinoma.

This sequence joins TRBV25-1 and TRBJ2-2; 10 bases agree with TRBD1. CDR3 length: 16 amino acids. Germline V gene lookup returns CDR1 MGHDK and CDR2 SYGVNS. V dropped 6 bases and J dropped 6; count of bases not matched to a gene: 10. As DNA, the CDR3 is TGTGCCAGCAGCCTCCAGACAGGGGGCTCGTCCGGGGAGCTGTTTTTT. Amino acid sequence: CASSLQTGGSSGELFF.

This chain connects TRBV7-9 to TRBJ2-6; possibly TRBD1 for D (6 bases). CDR3 length equals 19 residues. Looked up from germline, CDR1 is SEHNR and CDR2 is FQNEAQ (reference sequence). V lost 8 bases to trimming and J lost 0 bases, with 23 bases between them. CDR3 in amino acids: CASVTLTTGPTSGANVLTF. The CDR3 nucleotides read TGTGCCAGCGTAACCCTAACCACAGGGCCCACCTCTGGGGCCAACGTCCTGACTTTC. The full variable domain, with the rest looked up from reference TRBV7-9 and TRBJ2-6, is DTGVSQNPRHKITKRGQNVTFRCDPISEHNRLYWYRQTLGQGPEFLTYFQNEAQLEKSRLLSDRFSAERPKGSFSTLEIQRTEQGDSAMYLCASVTLTTGPTSGANVLTFGAGSRLTVL.

This chain joins TRBV10-3 and TRBJ2-3, with 8 bases that match TRBD2. CDR1 and CDR2 (germline): ENHRY, SYGVKD. J was trimmed by 5 bases and V by 4 bases; bases with no gene match: 8. CDR3 length: 15 amino acids. As DNA, the CDR3 is TGTGCCATCAGTGGCGGGACTAGGGGAGTAGATACGCAGTATTTT. It encodes CAISGGTRGVDTQYF.

This clone was detected only once. The chain couples TRBV19 to TRBJ1-6, with 11 bases lining up with TRBD1. The germline V gene encodes CDR1 LNHDA and CDR2 SQIVND (reference sequence). V trimming: 5 bases; J trimming: 0 bases; junction bases outside the gene matches: 3. The CDR3 length is 17 residues. CDR3 in DNA: TGTGCCAGTAGTGTTGGACAGGGGGCCTCCTATAATTCACCCCTCCACTTT. Translation gives CASSVGQGASYNSPLHF. Based on the CDR3 plus reference TRBV19 and TRBJ1-6, the full variable domain is DGGITQSPKYLFRKEGQNVTLSCEQNLNHDAMYWYRQDPGQGLRLIYYSQIVNDFQKGDIAEGYSVSREKKESFPLTVTSAQKNPTAFYLCASSVGQGASYNSPLHFGNGTRLTVT.

The rearrangement links TRBV5-8 to TRBJ1-3; D ambiguous. CDR3 length: 16 residues. Between the trimmed V and J ends, which lost 2 bases and 0 bases, there was a span of 12 bases. CDR1 is SGHTS, CDR2 YDEGEE, per germline. Here the CDR3 reads CASSFTYGSSGNTIYF. CDR3 nucleotide sequence: TGTGCCAGCAGCTTCACTTACGGCAGCTCTGGAAACACCATATATTTT. Variable domain in full (rest from reference TRBV5-8 and TRBJ1-3): EAGVTQSPTHLIKTRGQQATLRCSPISGHTSVYWYQQALGLGLQFLLWYDEGEERNRGNFPPRFSGRQFPNYSSELNVNALELEDSALYLCASSFTYGSSGNTIYFGEGSWLTVV.

This clone is classed as medium-sized. The gene calls are TRBV5-1 and TRBJ1-1; TRBD1 might be the D (5 bases). Germline V CDR1 and CDR2: SGHRS, YFSETQ. This CDR3 region has 12 residues. Trimming took off 2 bases at V and 11 bases at J, with 13 bases between the two ends. CDR3 protein: CASSFDSKSAFF. As DNA, the CDR3 is TGCGCCAGCAGCTTCGACAGTAAATCGGCTTTCTTT.

The V call is TRBV10-1, the J call TRBJ2-7; TRBD1 or TRBD2 may be the D gene (6 bases each). V shed 0 bases and J shed 2 bases, with 8 bases lying between them. Germline V lookup: CDR1 WNHNN, CDR2 SYGVQD (reference sequence). The CDR3 totals 14 residues. The CDR3 reads CASSESGGPYEQYF. The CDR3, as DNA: TGCGCCAGCAGTGAGTCAGGGGGGCCCTACGAGCAGTACTTC.

The rearrangement links TRBV5-1 to TRBJ2-2, with TRBD1 as a possible D gene (6 bases). Germline loops: CDR1 SGHRS, CDR2 YFSETQ. The CDR3 length is 15 residues. Trimming stripped 5 bases from V and 3 bases from J, with 14 bases between. CDR3 residues: CASRYRVTDTGELFF. CDR3 in DNA: TGCGCCAGCAGATACAGGGTAACCGACACCGGGGAGCTGTTTTTT.

The chain carries TRBV14 and TRBJ1-5; TRBD1 agrees at 7 bases. V shed 0 bases, J shed 3 bases, and the junction held 5 bases outside the gene matches. Germline assignment: CDR1 SGHDN and CDR2 FVKESK. The CDR3 is made up of 16 amino acids. This CDR3 reads CASSQDKGAANQPQHF. The CDR3 region has the DNA TGTGCCAGCAGCCAAGATAAGGGGGCGGCCAATCAGCCCCAGCATTTT.

The rearrangement links TRBV6-1 to TRBJ1-2; D call uncertain. The CDR3 has 12 amino acids. V was trimmed by 6 bases and J by 5 bases, leaving 10 bases between them. Germline assignment: CDR1 MNHNS and CDR2 SASEGT. CDR3 nucleotides: TGTGCCAGCAGGGACGACTTTTATGGCTACACCTTC. The encoded protein is CASRDDFYGYTF.

DNA of the CDR3: TGTGCCAGTAGTATAGGGGGAACCGGGGAGCTGTTTTTT. It encodes CASSIGGTGELFF. The V and J genes are TRBV19 and TRBJ2-2, with unresolved D. The germline V and J ends were trimmed by 1 base and 5 bases, with 5 bases remaining between them. This CDR3 comprises 13 residues. Germline V gene sequence: CDR1 LNHDA, CDR2 SQIVND (reference sequence).

This clone was detected only a few times. The gene calls are TRBV10-3 and TRBJ2-7; TRBD2 matches at 11 bases. The trim removed 8 bases at V and 2 bases at J, leaving 8 bases unmatched. Germline CDR1 is ENHRY and CDR2 is SYGVKD. CDR3 length: 15 residues. CDR3 sequence (DNA): TGTGCCATCGAAGACCCGGGACTAGCGGCCTACGAGCAGTACTTC. It yields the protein CAIEDPGLAAYEQYF.

CDR3 sequence: CASSLVNRVDEQYF. DNA of the CDR3: TGTGCCAGCAGCTTAGTCAACAGGGTCGACGAGCAGTACTTC. This chain uses TRBV11-2 with TRBJ2-7; tentatively, D is TRBD1 (6 bases). The CDR3 extends over 14 amino acids. Deletions cut 1 base from V and 5 bases from J, with 12 bases between. The germline CDR1 and CDR2 sequences are SGHAT and FQNNGV.

This clone was picked up a small number of times. The rearrangement uses TRBV19 and TRBJ2-3, with D perhaps TRBD1 (5 bases). The V end lost 5 bases, the J end lost 2 bases, and 11 bases lay between the germline ends. Germline CDR1 LNHDA, CDR2 SQIVND (reference sequence). The CDR3 has 14 residues. The CDR3 DNA reads as TGTGCCAGTAGTTACCAGGGTCTCACAGATACGCAGTATTTT. As protein: CASSYQGLTDTQYF.

This chain joins TRBV27 and TRBJ2-1; D is unclear. The CDR3 length is 14 residues. V lost 6 bases, J lost 4 bases, and 13 bases lay in between. Germline values: CDR1 MNHEY, CDR2 SMNVEV (reference sequence). CDR3 coding DNA: TGTGCCAGCAGCCTACTGCGGACGTACAATGAGCAGTTCTTC. Amino acids: CASSLLRTYNEQFF.

This clone came up a few times. The chain employs TRBV18 and TRBJ1-1; D unresolved. The CDR3 length is 13 residues. Trimming removed 5 bases at V and 2 bases at J, with 9 bases between. CDR1 KGHSH and CDR2 LQKENI come from the germline V gene. The CDR3 DNA reads as TGTGCCAGCTCATACGACCGTAACACTGAAGCTTTCTTT. Translated: CASSYDRNTEAFF.

By share of the sample, this clone is medium-sized. The chain joins TRBV5-5 to TRBJ2-2; possibly TRBD1 or TRBD2 for D (5 bases each). Looked up from germline, CDR1 is SGHKS and CDR2 is YYEKEE (reference sequence). The CDR3 extends over 15 amino acids. V was cut by 4 bases and J by 1 base, with 11 bases left in between. The CDR3 sequence: CASSLGAGNTGELFF. The CDR3, as DNA: TGTGCCAGCAGCCTCGGGGCAGGGAACACCGGGGAGCTGTTTTTT.

This clone was counted a few times. The J gene is TRBJ2-7, the V gene TRBV2; D is perhaps TRBD1 (6 bases). With 4 bases removed from V and 0 bases from J, the gap between germline ends came to 10 bases. Germline V gives CDR1 SNHLY, CDR2 FYNNEI. CDR3 length: 14 amino acids. The CDR3 spells CASSAGVGSYEQYF. CDR3 coding DNA: TGTGCCAGCAGTGCAGGGGTGGGCTCCTACGAGCAGTACTTC.

The gene calls are TRBV9 and TRBJ2-7; no definite D call. Trimming took off 5 bases at V and 2 bases at J, with 8 bases between the two ends. Germline CDR1 is SGDLS and CDR2 is YYNGEE. This CDR3 spans 12 amino acids. CDR3 region: CASSDNTYEQYF. The CDR3 DNA sequence: TGTGCCAGCAGTGACAATACCTACGAGCAGTACTTC.

The chain recombines TRBV7-6 with TRBJ1-1; no reliable D call. Trimming took 5 bases from V and 1 from J, leaving 5 bases between them. Per the germline V gene, CDR1 is SGHVS and CDR2 is FNYEAQ. The CDR3 runs 12 residues. In nucleotides, the CDR3 is TGTGCCAGCAGCATTGGGAACACTGAAGCTTTCTTT. Translated: CASSIGNTEAFF.

This clone was counted only a few times. This chain uses TRBV15 with TRBJ2-1, with D perhaps matching TRBD1 (6 bases). Looked up from germline, CDR1 is LNHNV and CDR2 is YYDKDF (reference sequence). The CDR3 length is 15 residues. V lost 3 bases and J lost 6, with 15 bases in between. CDR3 residues: CATSRDGTGSNEQFF. DNA for the CDR3: TGTGCCACCAGCAGGGACGGCACAGGGTCCAATGAGCAGTTCTTC.

The chain is built from TRBV7-9 and TRBJ2-7; possible D gene TRBD2, 6 bases. V gave up 4 bases and J gave up 0 bases, with 7 bases separating them. The CDR3 is 13 amino acids. The germline V gene encodes CDR1 SEHNR and CDR2 FQNEAQ (reference sequence). In nucleotides, the CDR3 is TGTGCCAGCAGCTCGACTAGCTCCTACGAGCAGTACTTC. Its translation: CASSSTSSYEQYF.

The rearrangement joins TRBV4-2 to TRBJ1-2; no firm D call. Germline CDR1 and CDR2: LGHNA and YNFKEQ. The CDR3 runs to 14 residues. V dropped 0 bases and J dropped 8 bases, with 13 bases sitting between them. The CDR3 spells CASSQEGRYGGYTF. CDR3 nucleotides: TGTGCCAGCAGCCAAGAAGGGCGATACGGGGGCTACACCTTC.

The chain carries TRBV6-6 and TRBJ2-1; unclear D gene. V was cut by 6 bases and J by 9 bases, with 15 bases left in between. CDR3 size: 13 residues. Germline V CDR1 and CDR2: MNHNY, SVGAGI (reference sequence). CDR3 in amino acids: CASSTPPLGEQFF. CDR3 DNA: TGTGCCAGCAGCACCCCTCCCCTCGGTGAGCAGTTCTTC.

This clone counts as medium-sized. This chain connects TRBV19 to TRBJ2-7, with D possibly matching TRBD1 (5 bases). Trimming removed 3 bases at V and 3 bases at J, with 15 bases between. This CDR3 region has 15 residues. CDR1 is LNHDA, CDR2 SQIVND, per germline (reference sequence). In DNA, the CDR3 is TGTGCCAGTAGTATCCAGGCAGGGATGGTCTACGAGCAGTACTTC. Residues: CASSIQAGMVYEQYF.